Listed below are T cell receptor beta chains from one sample, sequenced in a study of CD8 T cells in ankylosing spondylitis. TCRdb analysed the 5' RACE reads with MiXCR anew, one entry per CDR3 protein. The sample contains a few hundred thousand distinct CDR3 sequences, 20% of which appear only once. Input material: blood, either unsorted or a sorted T cell fraction (not recorded which). The receptors here all came from a male donor with ankylosing spondylitis or in good health (not recorded which). Both conserved end residues are part of each CDR3. The order of the fields is clone size, D gene, J gene, V gene, CDR3 length, CDR3 DNA, CDR3 protein. D genes are given only for firm matches. Part of the rows lack a size; the others show once, few, many or a class for expanded clones.

clone_size: few; d_call: .; j_call: TRBJ2-7; v_call: TRBV29-1; cdr3_length: 13; cdr3_nt: TGCAGCGTTGAAGACCCGACAGGCGGGGAGCAGTACTTC; cdr3_aa: CSVEDPTGGEQYF
clone_size: few; d_call: .; j_call: TRBJ2-3; v_call: TRBV5-1; cdr3_length: 14; cdr3_nt: TGCGCCAGCAGCTTGATAGACTTCACAGATACGCAGTATTTT; cdr3_aa: CASSLIDFTDTQYF
clone_size: .; d_call: TRBD1; j_call: TRBJ2-7; v_call: TRBV2; cdr3_length: 15; cdr3_nt: TGTGCCAGCAGACTTCGGACAGGGGAAGCCTACGAGCAGTACTTC; cdr3_aa: CASRLRTGEAYEQYF
clone_size: .; d_call: TRBD1; j_call: TRBJ1-1; v_call: TRBV2; cdr3_length: 15; cdr3_nt: TGTGCCAGCAGTGGACCGGGACAGCTGAACACTGAAGCTTTCTTT; cdr3_aa: CASSGPGQLNTEAFF
clone_size: few; d_call: TRBD2; j_call: TRBJ2-1; v_call: TRBV6-4; cdr3_length: 15; cdr3_nt: TGTGCCAGCACACATCCGGGGGGGACGAGCAATGAGCAGTTCTTC; cdr3_aa: CASTHPGGTSNEQFF
clone_size: few; d_call: .; j_call: TRBJ1-5; v_call: TRBV27; cdr3_length: 13; cdr3_nt: TGTGCCAGCAGTTTAGGCAGGGTTCAGCCCCAGCATTTT; cdr3_aa: CASSLGRVQPQHF
clone_size: few; d_call: TRBD1; j_call: TRBJ2-7; v_call: TRBV4-2; cdr3_length: 15; cdr3_nt: TGTGCCAGCAGCCAAGTCGGGACAGGGGGCCACGAGCAGTACTTC; cdr3_aa: CASSQVGTGGHEQYF
clone_size: few; d_call: TRBD1; j_call: TRBJ2-7; v_call: TRBV15; cdr3_length: 14; cdr3_nt: TGTGCCACCAGCAGAGGGGCAGGGGGATACGAGCAGTACTTC; cdr3_aa: CATSRGAGGYEQYF
clone_size: .; d_call: TRBD1; j_call: TRBJ2-4; v_call: TRBV7-9; cdr3_length: 16; cdr3_nt: TGTGCCAGCAGCTCGGGATGGACAGGGGACCAAAACATTCAGTACTTC; cdr3_aa: CASSSGWTGDQNIQYF
clone_size: .; d_call: TRBD1; j_call: TRBJ2-1; v_call: TRBV9; cdr3_length: 17; cdr3_nt: TGTGCCAGCAGCGCCTCCTGGACAGGGGGCGCCTACAATGAGCAGTTCTTC; cdr3_aa: CASSASWTGGAYNEQFF
clone_size: .; d_call: TRBD2; j_call: TRBJ2-5; v_call: TRBV6-5; cdr3_length: 15; cdr3_nt: TGTGCCAGCAGTTACTCGGCGGGGGGTTTGGAGACCCAGTACTTC; cdr3_aa: CASSYSAGGLETQYF
clone_size: few; d_call: .; j_call: TRBJ2-7; v_call: TRBV6-1; cdr3_length: 15; cdr3_nt: TGTGCCAGCAGTGCTCGAACAGGGCCAGTCTACGAGCAGTACTTC; cdr3_aa: CASSARTGPVYEQYF
clone_size: .; d_call: .; j_call: TRBJ2-2; v_call: TRBV7-9; cdr3_length: 11; cdr3_nt: TGTGCCAGTCGGGTGTCCGGGGAGCTGTTTTTT; cdr3_aa: CASRVSGELFF
clone_size: few; d_call: TRBD2; j_call: TRBJ2-1; v_call: TRBV7-9; cdr3_length: 15; cdr3_nt: TGTGCCAGCAGCCCAACCGTGGGGGGGAGGAAGGGGCAGTTCTTC; cdr3_aa: CASSPTVGGRKGQFF
clone_size: few; d_call: .; j_call: TRBJ2-1; v_call: TRBV13; cdr3_length: 13; cdr3_nt: TGTGCCAGCAGCGCGGGTGAGCTAGCGGAGCAGTTCTTC; cdr3_aa: CASSAGELAEQFF
clone_size: few; d_call: TRBD2; j_call: TRBJ2-5; v_call: TRBV12-3/TRBV12-4; cdr3_length: 15; cdr3_nt: TGTGCCAGCAGTCTCAGCGGGGGCTTACAAGAGACCCAGTACTTC; cdr3_aa: CASSLSGGLQETQYF
clone_size: .; d_call: .; j_call: TRBJ2-7; v_call: TRBV3-1; cdr3_length: 14; cdr3_nt: TGTGCCAGCAGCCAAGGAAGGGAATACTACGAGCAGTACTTC; cdr3_aa: CASSQGREYYEQYF
clone_size: .; d_call: .; j_call: TRBJ2-5; v_call: TRBV20-1; cdr3_length: 13; cdr3_nt: TGCAGTGCTAGAGTATGGGAACAAGAGACCCAGTACTTC; cdr3_aa: CSARVWEQETQYF
clone_size: .; d_call: .; j_call: TRBJ2-6; v_call: TRBV10-3; cdr3_length: 17; cdr3_nt: TGTGCCATCAGTGACCCCGCGCAGCCATCTGGGGCCAACGTCCTGACTTTC; cdr3_aa: CAISDPAQPSGANVLTF
clone_size: few; d_call: .; j_call: TRBJ2-1; v_call: TRBV10-3; cdr3_length: 14; cdr3_nt: TGTGCCATCAGTGTAGGCGACGTTCTCAATGAGCAGTTCTTC; cdr3_aa: CAISVGDVLNEQFF
clone_size: few; d_call: TRBD2; j_call: TRBJ2-3; v_call: TRBV10-1; cdr3_length: 17; cdr3_nt: TGCGCCAGCAGTGAGTCGGCTAGCGGGGCCTCGGAAGATACGCAGTATTTT; cdr3_aa: CASSESASGASEDTQYF
clone_size: .; d_call: TRBD1; j_call: TRBJ1-2; v_call: TRBV7-9; cdr3_length: 15; cdr3_nt: TGTGCCAGCAGTTCAACCGGGACAGGGTCCTATGGCTACACCTTC; cdr3_aa: CASSSTGTGSYGYTF
clone_size: few; d_call: .; j_call: TRBJ1-1; v_call: TRBV9; cdr3_length: 13; cdr3_nt: TGTGCCAGCAGCGTAGACGGGAACACTGAAGCTTTCTTT; cdr3_aa: CASSVDGNTEAFF
clone_size: few; d_call: TRBD1; j_call: TRBJ2-1; v_call: TRBV11-2; cdr3_length: 15; cdr3_nt: TGTGCCAGCAGCTTAGGACAGGGTCTATTCAATGAGCAGTTCTTC; cdr3_aa: CASSLGQGLFNEQFF
clone_size: .; d_call: .; j_call: TRBJ2-1; v_call: TRBV27; cdr3_length: 16; cdr3_nt: TGTGCCAGCAGTCCCCTCCTAGGGCGGTCCTACAATGAGCAGTTCTTC; cdr3_aa: CASSPLLGRSYNEQFF
clone_size: few; d_call: TRBD1; j_call: TRBJ2-3; v_call: TRBV25-1; cdr3_length: 14; cdr3_nt: TGTGCCAGCAGTGAAATACAGGGGGCAGATACGCAGTATTTT; cdr3_aa: CASSEIQGADTQYF
clone_size: .; d_call: .; j_call: TRBJ2-7; v_call: TRBV6-1; cdr3_length: 16; cdr3_nt: TGTGCCAGCAGCCAGATTGGGAAGGGATACTCCTACGAGCAGTACTTC; cdr3_aa: CASSQIGKGYSYEQYF
clone_size: .; d_call: .; j_call: TRBJ2-5; v_call: TRBV4-2; cdr3_length: 16; cdr3_nt: TGTGCCAGCAGCGCTCCGGGACGCGGGGAAAAAGAGACCCAGTACTTC; cdr3_aa: CASSAPGRGEKETQYF
clone_size: .; d_call: .; j_call: TRBJ1-6; v_call: TRBV14; cdr3_length: 15; cdr3_nt: TGTGCCAGCAGCCAAGATATACAGGGAAATTCACCCCTCCACTTT; cdr3_aa: CASSQDIQGNSPLHF
clone_size: .; d_call: TRBD1; j_call: TRBJ1-2; v_call: TRBV7-2; cdr3_length: 16; cdr3_nt: TGTGCCAGCATCCCGACGGGACAGGGGTGGATCTATGGCTACACCTTC; cdr3_aa: CASIPTGQGWIYGYTF
clone_size: .; d_call: .; j_call: TRBJ2-5; v_call: TRBV6-5; cdr3_length: 15; cdr3_nt: TGTGCCAGCAGTCACACCCGAACGGACCAAGAGACCCAGTACTTC; cdr3_aa: CASSHTRTDQETQYF
clone_size: .; d_call: .; j_call: TRBJ2-1; v_call: TRBV27; cdr3_length: 13; cdr3_nt: TGTGCCAGCAGTTGGGCGTCGGACAATGAGCAGTTCTTC; cdr3_aa: CASSWASDNEQFF
clone_size: .; d_call: .; j_call: TRBJ1-2; v_call: TRBV12-3/TRBV12-4; cdr3_length: 13; cdr3_nt: TGTGCCAGCAGTTTCTCAGGGATAGGTGGCTACACCTTC; cdr3_aa: CASSFSGIGGYTF
clone_size: few; d_call: .; j_call: TRBJ2-3; v_call: TRBV3-1; cdr3_length: 13; cdr3_nt: TGTGCCAGCAGTGCTATTTCGTCAGATACGCAGTATTTT; cdr3_aa: CASSAISSDTQYF
clone_size: .; d_call: .; j_call: TRBJ2-7; v_call: TRBV28; cdr3_length: 13; cdr3_nt: TGTGCCAGCAGTCCGGGACACCTCTACGAGCAGTACTTC; cdr3_aa: CASSPGHLYEQYF
clone_size: few; d_call: .; j_call: TRBJ2-2; v_call: TRBV11-2; cdr3_length: 16; cdr3_nt: TGTGCCAGCAGCTTAGATTACAGGGTGAACACCGGGGAGCTGTTTTTT; cdr3_aa: CASSLDYRVNTGELFF
clone_size: .; d_call: .; j_call: TRBJ2-7; v_call: TRBV20-1; cdr3_length: 13; cdr3_nt: TGCAGTGCTAGAGTCCCCAACAGCTACGAGCAGTACTTC; cdr3_aa: CSARVPNSYEQYF
clone_size: few; d_call: .; j_call: TRBJ2-1; v_call: TRBV12-3/TRBV12-4; cdr3_length: 10; cdr3_nt: TGTGCCAGCAGTTTAGCGGAGCAGTTCTTC; cdr3_aa: CASSLAEQFF